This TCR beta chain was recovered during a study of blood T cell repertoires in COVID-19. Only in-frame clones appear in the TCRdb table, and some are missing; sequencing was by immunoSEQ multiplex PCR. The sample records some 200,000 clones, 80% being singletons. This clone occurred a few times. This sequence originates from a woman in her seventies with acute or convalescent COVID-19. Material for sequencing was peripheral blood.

CDR3 nucleotide sequence: TGTGCCAGTAGTATTAAGCGGGTTCGCACAGATACGCAGTATTTT. This sequence encodes CASSIKRVRTDTQYF. This chain joins TRBV19 and TRBJ2-3, with D possibly being TRBD2 (6 bases). The CDR3 covers 15 residues. The germline V gene encodes CDR1 LNHDA and CDR2 SQIVND (reference sequence). V gave up 3 bases and J gave up 1 base, with 11 bases separating them.